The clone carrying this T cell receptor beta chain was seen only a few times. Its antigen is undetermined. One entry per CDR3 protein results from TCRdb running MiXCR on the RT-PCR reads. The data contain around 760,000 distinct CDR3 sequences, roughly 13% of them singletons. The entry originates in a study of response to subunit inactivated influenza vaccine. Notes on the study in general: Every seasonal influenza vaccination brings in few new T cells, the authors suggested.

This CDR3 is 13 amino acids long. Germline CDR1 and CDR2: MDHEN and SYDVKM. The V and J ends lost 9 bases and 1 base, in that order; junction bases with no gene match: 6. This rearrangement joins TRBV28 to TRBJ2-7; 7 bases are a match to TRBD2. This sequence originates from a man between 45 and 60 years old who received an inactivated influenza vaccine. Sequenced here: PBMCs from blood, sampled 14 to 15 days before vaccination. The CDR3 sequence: CASGRGVSYEQYF. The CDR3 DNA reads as TGTGCCAGTGGACGGGGGGTGTCCTACGAGCAGTACTTC. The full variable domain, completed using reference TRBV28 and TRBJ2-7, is DVKVTQSSRYLVKRTGEKVFLECVQDMDHENMFWYRQDPGLGLRLIYFSYDVKMKEKGDIPEGYSVSREKKERFSLILESASTNQTSMYLCASGRGVSYEQYFGPGTRLTVT.